A selection of T cell receptor beta chains follows, all from one sample in a study of beta chain features in type 1 diabetes. TCRdb keeps only in-frame clones here, not all; method: immunoSEQ multiplex PCR. The sample gives 900,000 or so clones, about 17% of which show up once; 0.023% is in the top ten. The sample was naive CD4+ T cells from blood. The origin of the receptors is a woman under 30 in good health. Both conserved end residues are part of each CDR3. D genes are given only for firm matches. Clone size is stated in some rows and not others, as once, few, many or a class when expanded.

j_call	d_call	v_call	clone_size	cdr3_nt	cdr3_aa
TRBJ2-7	.	TRBV27	few	TGTGCCAGCAGTCCGACGGGCAGGGGTAGTGAAGAGCAGTACTTC	CASSPTGRGSEEQYF
TRBJ2-7	TRBD2	TRBV7-9	few	TGTGCCAGCAGCCCATCCGGGACTAGCGGGACCCGCCGGGGCGAGCAGTACTTC	CASSPSGTSGTRRGEQYF
TRBJ1-4	.	TRBV9	few	TGTGCCAGCAGCGGGGGCAGGGACACTAATGAAAAACTGTTTTTT	CASSGGRDTNEKLFF
TRBJ2-5	.	TRBV18	.	TGTGCCAGCTCACCAGGGACAAAAGAGACCCAGTACTTC	CASSPGTKETQYF
TRBJ2-2	.	TRBV7-3	few	TGTGCCAGCAGCCTCAGGCCCGGGGAGCTGTTTTTT	CASSLRPGELFF
TRBJ2-3	.	TRBV18	.	TGTGCCAGCTCACCACAGGACGCGACTACGCAGTATTTT	CASSPQDATTQYF
TRBJ2-3	.	TRBV18	.	TGTGCCAGCTCACCGGACTCTACCCCCGCAGATACGCAGTATTTT	CASSPDSTPADTQYF
TRBJ2-5	.	TRBV4-2	few	TGTGCCAGCAGCCGAGACCAGGGACAACAAGAGACCCAGTACTTC	CASSRDQGQQETQYF
TRBJ2-1	TRBD2	TRBV9	.	TGTGCCAGCAGCGTAGTGAGCCTAGCGGGAAGGAATGAGCAGTTCTTC	CASSVVSLAGRNEQFF
TRBJ2-7	.	TRBV5-1	.	TGCGCCAGCAGCTCTCGAGAGGTGGGCTCCGAGCAGTACTTC	CASSSREVGSEQYF
TRBJ1-1	.	TRBV2	.	TGTGCCAGCAGTCAGGACAGGAACACTGAAGCTTTCTTT	CASSQDRNTEAFF
TRBJ2-7	.	TRBV9	.	TGTGCCAGCAGCGAGACTAGTGCGCGGTACGAGCAGTACTTC	CASSETSARYEQYF
TRBJ2-5	.	TRBV5-6	few	TGTGCCAGCAGCTTGGTTGCCTCTCAGACCCAGTACTTC	CASSLVASQTQYF
TRBJ1-4	.	TRBV7-2	few	TGTGCCAGCAGCTTAGAAGCGACACGGGTCGAAAAACTGTTTTTT	CASSLEATRVEKLFF
TRBJ1-5	.	TRBV4-2	few	TGTGCCAGCAGCCAAGAGACGGGGTCTGAAAGCAATCAGCCCCAGCATTTT	CASSQETGSESNQPQHF
TRBJ2-2	.	TRBV19	few	TGTGCCAGTAGTATACAATATTCAGCCGGGGAGCTGTTTTTT	CASSIQYSAGELFF
TRBJ2-1	.	TRBV27	.	TGTGCCAGCAGTTCACGGCCGGGGTCCAATGAGCAGTTCTTC	CASSSRPGSNEQFF
TRBJ2-2	.	TRBV4-2	few	TGTGCCAGCAGCCAAGTCGGGGGCGGCACCGGGGAGCTGTTTTTT	CASSQVGGGTGELFF
TRBJ2-1	.	TRBV9	few	TGTGCCAGCAGCGTAGGGTGGTACGGGGAGCAGTTCTTC	CASSVGWYGEQFF
TRBJ2-2	.	TRBV28	few	TGTGCCAGCACACAGGGAATCAACACCGGGGAGCTGTTTTTT	CASTQGINTGELFF
TRBJ2-5	.	TRBV15	.	TGTGCCACCAGCAACCAAGAGGGGGTGGGGACCCAGTACTTC	CATSNQEGVGTQYF
TRBJ2-5	.	TRBV6-1	.	TGTGCCAGCCGTAAAGACAGCCACGAGACCCAGTACTTC	CASRKDSHETQYF
TRBJ2-3	TRBD2	TRBV7-2	few	TGTGCCAGCAGCTTCGCTAGCGGGAAAACAGATACGCAGTATTTT	CASSFASGKTDTQYF
TRBJ2-5	.	TRBV7-6	few	TGTGCCAGCAGCTTAGCGCGGACAGAGACCCAGTACTTC	CASSLARTETQYF
TRBJ1-1	TRBD1	TRBV7-6	few	TGTGCCAGCAGCATAAGACAGGGGGACACTGAAGCTTTCTTT	CASSIRQGDTEAFF
TRBJ2-1	TRBD2	TRBV19	once	TGTGCCAGTAGTATAGATCTGAGCGGGACCATTGGGCGGCAGTTCTTC	CASSIDLSGTIGRQFF
TRBJ2-5	.	TRBV2	few	TGTGCCAGCAGTTTTCAAGAGACCCAGTACTTC	CASSFQETQYF
TRBJ1-5	.	TRBV19	many	TGTGCCAGTAGTATACCCCAGGTGCAGTTTCCTCAGCATTTT	CASSIPQVQFPQHF
TRBJ2-1	TRBD1	TRBV9	.	TGTGCCAGCAGCGTAGGAGGAGGGACAGGGGTCAATGAGCAGTTCTTC	CASSVGGGTGVNEQFF
TRBJ2-3	.	TRBV7-2	.	TGTGCCAGCAGACCACCGAGGGGGGGCGCCCCAGATACGCAGTATTTT	CASRPPRGGAPDTQYF
TRBJ2-5	.	TRBV6-6	.	TGTGCCAGCACGGACTGGGTAGGCGGAGGGGAGACCCAGTACTTC	CASTDWVGGGETQYF
TRBJ1-5	.	TRBV28	.	TGTGCCAGCACCAAAGCAAGAGGACTCACTAGCAATCAGCCCCAGCATTTT	CASTKARGLTSNQPQHF
TRBJ2-1	.	TRBV7-9	.	TGTGCCAGCAGCTTAGTAGTGCAGCAGTTCTTC	CASSLVVQQFF
TRBJ2-7	.	TRBV7-6	.	TGTGCCAGCAGCCCTCAGATAGTACAGACCTACGAGCAGTACTTC	CASSPQIVQTYEQYF
TRBJ2-3	.	TRBV7-2	few	TGTGCCAGCAGCCCACACACAGATACGCAGTATTTT	CASSPHTDTQYF
TRBJ1-3	.	TRBV25-1	once	TGTGCCAGCCGTAAGAGCTCTGGAAACACCATATATTTT	CASRKSSGNTIYF
TRBJ2-7	.	TRBV21-1	few	TGTGCCATAATTTGCGGGAGGGTGTCCTACGAGCAGTACTTC	CAIICGRVSYEQYF
TRBJ2-7	.	TRBV5-1	.	TGCGCCAGCAGCGTGGGGGGCAGGACGACCTACGAGCAGTACTTC	CASSVGGRTTYEQYF
TRBJ2-7	.	TRBV6-1	.	TGTGCCAGCCGGAGGAGGGGCGTGTCCTACGAGCAGTACTTC	CASRRRGVSYEQYF
TRBJ1-4	.	TRBV7-9	few	TGTGCCGGACACGAGGGGGGCTCTTCAACTAATGAAAAACTGTTTTTT	CAGHEGGSSTNEKLFF
TRBJ1-2	.	TRBV7-9	.	TGTGCCAGCAGCTTAGTGGGCAGGGGCGCCGTCTTGGATGGCTACACCTTC	CASSLVGRGAVLDGYTF